The rows below give T cell receptor beta chains drawn from one sample of a study of T cells after yellow fever vaccination. TCRdb re-called the 5' RACE reads with MiXCR, one entry per CDR3 protein. Here the sample spans approximately 300,000 distinct CDR3 sequences, 8.7% being singletons. This specimen consisted of PBMCs, obtained on the day of the first yellow fever vaccination. All receptors derive from a man younger than 35 who received the YFV17D yellow fever vaccine. CDR3s include the opening cysteine and the closing phenylalanine or tryptophan. Each record gives: V gene, clone size, D gene, J gene, CDR3 protein, CDR3 DNA. A D gene is named only where the DNA matches it firmly. Clone size, where shown, is once, few, many, or a class for clones that have expanded.

v_call: TRBV20-1; clone_size: NA; d_call: NA; j_call: TRBJ2-1; cdr3_aa: CSAPARYNEQFF; cdr3_nt: TGCAGTGCGCCCGCCCGGTACAATGAGCAGTTCTTC
v_call: TRBV7-3; clone_size: many; d_call: TRBD2; j_call: TRBJ2-1; cdr3_aa: CASSSTGTTVDEQFF; cdr3_nt: TGTGCCAGCAGCAGTACCGGGACTACCGTGGATGAGCAGTTCTTC
v_call: TRBV20-1; clone_size: many; d_call: TRBD1; j_call: TRBJ2-7; cdr3_aa: CSASSGGSYEQYF; cdr3_nt: TGCAGTGCTAGTTCAGGGGGCTCCTACGAGCAGTACTTC
v_call: TRBV20-1; clone_size: NA; d_call: NA; j_call: TRBJ2-1; cdr3_aa: CSASIGEYNEQFF; cdr3_nt: TGCAGTGCTAGTATAGGGGAATACAATGAGCAGTTCTTC
v_call: TRBV6-2/TRBV6-3; clone_size: many; d_call: TRBD1; j_call: TRBJ1-1; cdr3_aa: CASSYGTGWGMGNTEAFF; cdr3_nt: TGTGCCAGCAGTTATGGGACAGGCTGGGGTATGGGGAACACTGAAGCTTTCTTT
v_call: TRBV11-2; clone_size: many; d_call: NA; j_call: TRBJ2-7; cdr3_aa: CASSLEAQVGFPPLYEQYF; cdr3_nt: TGTGCCAGCAGCTTAGAGGCACAGGTTGGATTCCCGCCCCTTTACGAGCAGTACTTC
v_call: TRBV20-1; clone_size: NA; d_call: NA; j_call: TRBJ1-2; cdr3_aa: CSAPRQAAIYGYTF; cdr3_nt: TGCAGTGCTCCCCGACAGGCCGCGATCTATGGCTACACCTTC
v_call: TRBV25-1; clone_size: few; d_call: NA; j_call: TRBJ1-2; cdr3_aa: CASSAHRDPYGYTF; cdr3_nt: TGTGCCAGCAGTGCACACAGAGATCCGTATGGCTACACCTTC
v_call: TRBV12-3/TRBV12-4; clone_size: many; d_call: NA; j_call: TRBJ1-1; cdr3_aa: CASNLQGLNTEAFF; cdr3_nt: TGTGCCAGCAACCTACAGGGTTTAAACACTGAAGCTTTCTTT
v_call: TRBV6-2/TRBV6-3; clone_size: NA; d_call: NA; j_call: TRBJ2-1; cdr3_aa: CASSYGTNEQFF; cdr3_nt: TGTGCCAGCAGTTACGGGACCAATGAGCAGTTCTTC
v_call: TRBV10-3; clone_size: few; d_call: NA; j_call: TRBJ1-2; cdr3_aa: CAISVSTDYGYTF; cdr3_nt: TGTGCCATCAGTGTTTCGACAGACTATGGCTACACCTTC
v_call: TRBV19; clone_size: few; d_call: NA; j_call: TRBJ2-3; cdr3_aa: CASRLGHSTDTQYF; cdr3_nt: TGTGCCAGTAGATTGGGACATAGCACAGATACGCAGTATTTT
v_call: TRBV15; clone_size: few; d_call: NA; j_call: TRBJ1-1; cdr3_aa: CATSREFTEAFF; cdr3_nt: TGTGCCACCAGCAGAGAATTCACTGAAGCTTTCTTT
v_call: TRBV20-1; clone_size: NA; d_call: TRBD1; j_call: TRBJ2-1; cdr3_aa: CSARPRTGDSYNEQFF; cdr3_nt: TGCAGTGCTAGACCCCGGACAGGGGACTCCTACAATGAGCAGTTCTTC
v_call: TRBV18; clone_size: few; d_call: NA; j_call: TRBJ2-7; cdr3_aa: CASSRGRYEQYF; cdr3_nt: TGTGCCAGCTCAAGGGGACGCTACGAGCAGTACTTC
v_call: TRBV5-5; clone_size: NA; d_call: TRBD1; j_call: TRBJ2-1; cdr3_aa: CASSLGQAYNEQFF; cdr3_nt: TGTGCCAGCAGCCTCGGACAGGCCTACAATGAGCAGTTCTTC
v_call: TRBV27; clone_size: few; d_call: NA; j_call: TRBJ1-5; cdr3_aa: CASSLAGRNQPQHF; cdr3_nt: TGTGCCAGCAGTTTAGCAGGACGCAATCAGCCCCAGCATTTT
v_call: TRBV7-2; clone_size: NA; d_call: NA; j_call: TRBJ1-1; cdr3_aa: CASSLAPVGDTEAFF; cdr3_nt: TGTGCCAGCAGCTTAGCGCCGGTAGGGGACACTGAAGCTTTCTTT
v_call: TRBV4-3; clone_size: few; d_call: NA; j_call: TRBJ2-7; cdr3_aa: CASSQELVEGGEQYF; cdr3_nt: TGCGCCAGCAGCCAAGAACTAGTGGAGGGGGGGGAGCAGTACTTC
v_call: TRBV7-8; clone_size: NA; d_call: NA; j_call: TRBJ2-5; cdr3_aa: CTSSPGPQETQYF; cdr3_nt: TGTACCAGCAGCCCAGGGCCCCAAGAGACCCAGTACTTC
v_call: TRBV5-1; clone_size: few; d_call: NA; j_call: TRBJ2-2; cdr3_aa: CASSLTREGTGELFF; cdr3_nt: TGCGCCAGCAGCTTGACGAGGGAAGGCACCGGGGAGCTGTTTTTT
v_call: TRBV15; clone_size: NA; d_call: NA; j_call: TRBJ2-1; cdr3_aa: CATSRGAEQFF; cdr3_nt: TGTGCCACCAGCAGAGGGGCAGAGCAGTTCTTC
v_call: TRBV5-1; clone_size: NA; d_call: NA; j_call: TRBJ1-2; cdr3_aa: CASSQNPRVGGYGYTF; cdr3_nt: TGCGCCAGCAGCCAGAACCCCCGGGTAGGAGGCTATGGCTACACCTTC
v_call: TRBV20-1; clone_size: few; d_call: TRBD1; j_call: TRBJ2-5; cdr3_aa: CSAREDRGRRETQYF; cdr3_nt: TGCAGTGCTAGGGAAGACAGGGGACGGAGAGAGACCCAGTACTTC
v_call: TRBV7-9; clone_size: NA; d_call: TRBD1; j_call: TRBJ2-2; cdr3_aa: CASRGQGAAGELFF; cdr3_nt: TGTGCCAGCAGAGGACAGGGGGCGGCCGGGGAGCTGTTTTTT
v_call: TRBV5-1; clone_size: NA; d_call: NA; j_call: TRBJ2-7; cdr3_aa: CASSLGPPGQRYEQYF; cdr3_nt: TGCGCCAGCAGCTTGGGCCCCCCGGGACAAAGATACGAGCAGTACTTC
v_call: TRBV12-3/TRBV12-4; clone_size: many; d_call: NA; j_call: TRBJ2-1; cdr3_aa: CASSFGRSAANEQFF; cdr3_nt: TGTGCCAGCAGTTTTGGGCGGAGCGCCGCCAATGAGCAGTTCTTC
v_call: TRBV7-9; clone_size: many; d_call: NA; j_call: TRBJ2-1; cdr3_aa: CASSLGPSGTDLNEQFF; cdr3_nt: TGTGCCAGCAGCCTTGGACCCTCCGGGACGGACCTCAATGAGCAGTTCTTC
v_call: TRBV5-6; clone_size: many; d_call: TRBD2; j_call: TRBJ2-3; cdr3_aa: CASSLVWRGGQGTDTQYF; cdr3_nt: TGTGCCAGCAGCTTGGTCTGGCGGGGGGGCCAGGGCACAGATACGCAGTATTTT
v_call: TRBV5-1; clone_size: many; d_call: NA; j_call: TRBJ1-6; cdr3_aa: CASSKRGGDSNSPLHF; cdr3_nt: TGCGCCAGCAGTAAGAGAGGGGGGGACTCTAATTCACCCCTCCACTTT
v_call: TRBV2; clone_size: few; d_call: TRBD1; j_call: TRBJ1-6; cdr3_aa: CASRGQGGNSPLHF; cdr3_nt: TGTGCCAGCAGGGGACAGGGCGGTAATTCACCCCTCCACTTT
v_call: TRBV7-2; clone_size: many; d_call: NA; j_call: TRBJ1-5; cdr3_aa: CASSPPPASNQPQHF; cdr3_nt: TGTGCCAGCAGCCCCCCCCCCGCCTCAAATCAGCCCCAGCATTTT
v_call: TRBV20-1; clone_size: NA; d_call: NA; j_call: TRBJ1-2; cdr3_aa: CSAGKSGTSLGYTF; cdr3_nt: TGCAGTGCGGGAAAGTCCGGGACAAGTCTAGGCTACACCTTC
v_call: TRBV20-1; clone_size: few; d_call: TRBD1; j_call: TRBJ2-5; cdr3_aa: CSATPSGTVTRETQYF; cdr3_nt: TGCAGTGCTACACCGTCCGGGACAGTCACCAGGGAGACCCAGTACTTC
v_call: TRBV20-1; clone_size: many; d_call: NA; j_call: TRBJ2-5; cdr3_aa: CSAIAGGETQYF; cdr3_nt: TGCAGTGCCATAGCCGGGGGAGAGACCCAGTACTTC
v_call: TRBV12-3/TRBV12-4; clone_size: NA; d_call: NA; j_call: TRBJ1-1; cdr3_aa: CASSLGPTITEAFF; cdr3_nt: TGTGCCAGCAGTTTAGGTCCGACAATCACTGAAGCTTTCTTT
v_call: TRBV2; clone_size: few; d_call: TRBD2; j_call: TRBJ2-2; cdr3_aa: CASRRLAGATTGELFF; cdr3_nt: TGTGCCAGCCGGAGACTAGCGGGGGCCACCACCGGGGAGCTGTTTTTT
v_call: TRBV5-1; clone_size: NA; d_call: NA; j_call: TRBJ1-4; cdr3_aa: CASRRRSADEKLFF; cdr3_nt: TGCGCCAGCAGGAGGAGGTCGGCGGATGAAAAACTGTTTTTT
v_call: TRBV7-3; clone_size: few; d_call: NA; j_call: TRBJ2-1; cdr3_aa: CASSLKGESSYNEQFF; cdr3_nt: TGTGCCAGCAGCTTAAAGGGCGAGAGCTCCTACAATGAGCAGTTCTTC
v_call: TRBV7-2; clone_size: many; d_call: TRBD2; j_call: TRBJ2-5; cdr3_aa: CASSLRVAGGSRETQYF; cdr3_nt: TGTGCCAGCAGCTTAAGAGTTGCGGGAGGATCGCGAGAGACCCAGTACTTC
v_call: TRBV20-1; clone_size: NA; d_call: NA; j_call: TRBJ1-2; cdr3_aa: CSAARSHGYTF; cdr3_nt: TGCAGTGCTGCCCGCAGCCATGGCTACACCTTC
v_call: TRBV12-3/TRBV12-4; clone_size: few; d_call: NA; j_call: TRBJ2-3; cdr3_aa: CASSFYVQGRSDTQYF; cdr3_nt: TGTGCCAGCAGTTTTTATGTACAGGGACGGTCGGATACGCAGTATTTT
v_call: TRBV5-1; clone_size: NA; d_call: TRBD1; j_call: TRBJ2-3; cdr3_aa: CASSSDRVEDTQYF; cdr3_nt: TGCGCCAGCAGCTCCGACAGGGTTGAAGATACGCAGTATTTT
v_call: TRBV9; clone_size: NA; d_call: NA; j_call: TRBJ1-1; cdr3_aa: CASSVRTNGEAFF; cdr3_nt: TGTGCCAGCAGCGTCCGGACGAACGGTGAAGCTTTCTTT
v_call: TRBV12-3/TRBV12-4; clone_size: NA; d_call: TRBD2; j_call: TRBJ2-2; cdr3_aa: CASSPKTSGGTGELFF; cdr3_nt: TGTGCCAGCAGTCCTAAGACTAGCGGGGGCACCGGGGAGCTGTTTTTT
v_call: TRBV7-8; clone_size: NA; d_call: NA; j_call: TRBJ2-2; cdr3_aa: CASSLVGGRTGELFF; cdr3_nt: TGTGCCAGCAGCTTAGTAGGGGGAAGAACCGGGGAGCTGTTTTTT
v_call: TRBV4-1; clone_size: many; d_call: NA; j_call: TRBJ2-1; cdr3_aa: CASSLTKYEQFF; cdr3_nt: TGCGCCAGCAGCCTGACGAAGTATGAGCAGTTCTTC
v_call: TRBV20-1; clone_size: NA; d_call: NA; j_call: TRBJ2-7; cdr3_aa: CSAPLSGGGSYEQYF; cdr3_nt: TGCAGTGCTCCCTTGTCGGGGGGCGGCTCCTACGAGCAGTACTTC
v_call: TRBV24-1; clone_size: few; d_call: TRBD2; j_call: TRBJ2-2; cdr3_aa: CATSDSFGGVTGELFF; cdr3_nt: TGTGCCACCAGTGACTCCTTCGGGGGGGTCACCGGGGAGCTGTTTTTT
v_call: TRBV11-2; clone_size: NA; d_call: NA; j_call: TRBJ2-5; cdr3_aa: CASSHVLGDQETQYF; cdr3_nt: TGTGCCAGCAGCCATGTTCTCGGGGACCAAGAGACCCAGTACTTC
v_call: TRBV20-1; clone_size: few; d_call: TRBD2; j_call: TRBJ2-3; cdr3_aa: CSLSGARTDTQYF; cdr3_nt: TGCAGTTTGAGCGGGGCCCGCACAGATACGCAGTATTTT
v_call: TRBV3-1; clone_size: few; d_call: NA; j_call: TRBJ1-2; cdr3_aa: CASSPGHYNYGYTF; cdr3_nt: TGTGCCAGCAGTCCGGGACACTATAACTATGGCTACACCTTC
v_call: TRBV2; clone_size: NA; d_call: NA; j_call: TRBJ2-7; cdr3_aa: CASSEAMHGQYF; cdr3_nt: TGTGCCAGCAGTGAAGCAATGCACGGGCAGTACTTC
v_call: TRBV4-1; clone_size: NA; d_call: NA; j_call: TRBJ1-5; cdr3_aa: CASSQARIREPQHF; cdr3_nt: TGCGCCAGCAGCCAAGCCAGGATTAGGGAGCCCCAGCATTTT